This T cell receptor beta chain emerged from a study of cytomegalovirus exposure and HLA in healthy donors. Study findings and constraints: CMV antigen specificity of a few CMV-associated chains was confirmed in vitro. According to a subsequent analysis, TCR clusters identified in the first cohort showed a tendency to co-occur across the roughly 130 validation repertoires. The study put 150 or so TCR beta chains on its list as cytomegalovirus-associated. The majority of TCR sequences were rare, yet some public TCRs appeared in many donors.

Sequencing was performed with immunoSEQ multiplex PCR; in TCRdb, only in-frame clones are kept and a portion is missing. The sample contains about 220,000 clones, under 95% of which appear only once. The CDR3 has 12 residues. The V end was cut by 4 bases, the J end by 7 bases, with 13 bases between. CDR1 is GTSNPN and CDR2 is SVGIG in the germline V gene (reference sequence). Comments on this clone: As yet, its antigen is unknown.

This chain connects TRBV30 to TRBJ1-2, with a tentative D call TRBD1 (5 bases). This TCR derives from a woman between 18 and 29 years old in good health and CMV-seronegative. The specimen was PBMCs. The CDR3 here is CAWTSGTFGYTF. DNA of the CDR3: TGTGCCTGGACTAGCGGGACGTTTGGCTACACCTTC.